One sample yielded the 29 T cell receptor beta chains listed below, sequenced in a study of T cell responses to AZD1222 COVID-19 vaccine. Repertoires were generated with immunoSEQ multiplex PCR, while TCRdb's copy carries only in-frame clones and drops some. The table includes 150,000 or so clones, roughly 89% detected once. This specimen consisted of peripheral blood, obtained on day 0 of AZD1222 vaccination. These receptors were collected from an adult in good health.

J is TRBJ1-3 and V is TRBV6-1; weak D call: TRBD1 (5 bases). The V gene lost 5 bases and the J gene lost 3 bases, with 14 bases spanning the gap. The CDR3 extends over 15 amino acids. CDR1 is MNHNS and CDR2 is SASEGT in the germline V gene. CDR3 DNA: TGTGCCAGCAGTTCCCATGGGGCTGGTGGAAACACCATATATTTT. Its protein product is CASSSHGAGGNTIYF.

The chain links TRBV10-2 to TRBJ1-3; D is perhaps TRBD1 (5 bases). The CDR3 consists of 15 residues. Trimming shortened V by 7 bases and J by 4 bases, and 17 bases separated the two germline ends. CDR1 is WSHSY and CDR2 is SAAADI in the germline V gene. CDR3 region: CASTGGDSRGNTIYF. The CDR3 coding sequence is TGCGCCAGCACGGGGGGAGACAGTCGCGGAAACACCATATATTTT.

The chain is built from TRBV7-6 and TRBJ1-6, with D unclear. V was shortened by 2 bases and J by 0 bases, with 2 bases between the two germline ends. The germline gives CDR1 SGHVS, CDR2 FNYEAQ. CDR3 length: 14 amino acids. The CDR3 DNA is TGTGCCAGCAGCTTATACTCCTATAATTCACCCCTCCACTTT. It specifies CASSLYSYNSPLHF.

This chain connects TRBV28 to TRBJ1-2, with D possibly being TRBD1 (5 bases). Trimming cost V 6 bases and J 8 bases, with 16 bases left between them. Germline V lookup: CDR1 MDHEN, CDR2 SYDVKM. This CDR3 has 13 residues. CDR3 sequence: CASRMPGTNGYTF. CDR3 coding DNA: TGTGCCAGCAGAATGCCCGGGACGAACGGCTACACCTTC.

The chain links TRBV20-1 to TRBJ2-3, with 10 bases identical to TRBD2. Looked up from germline, CDR1 is DFQATT and CDR2 is SNEGSKA (reference sequence). The J segment lost 2 bases and the V segment lost 3 bases, leaving 8 bases of the junction unmatched. The CDR3 spans 16 residues. CDR3 loop: CSASSRTSGPTDTQYF. CDR3 nucleotides: TGCAGTGCTAGTTCAAGGACTAGCGGCCCCACAGATACGCAGTATTTT.

The chain links TRBV11-3 to TRBJ1-1, with no clear D. Germline loops: CDR1 SGHNT, CDR2 YENEEA. CDR3 size: 13 residues. V was trimmed by 10 bases and J by 1 base, leaving 13 bases between them. CDR3 nucleotide sequence: TGTGCCATACTATCCCGGCCGAACACTGAAGCTTTCTTT. Its protein product is CAILSRPNTEAFF.

CDR3 sequence reads: CASSQGGSYNEQFF. CDR3 nucleotides: TGTGCCAGCAGCCAGGGCGGGAGTTACAATGAGCAGTTCTTC. This chain links TRBV3-1 (or the pseudogene TRBV3-2) with TRBJ2-1; 7 positions agree with TRBD2. The CDR3 totals 14 residues. Germline assignment: CDR1 LGHDT and CDR2 YNNKEL (reference sequence). V was pared by 3 bases and J by 4 bases, with 3 bases of the junction left unmatched.

This clone has a single count. This chain connects TRBV11-2 to TRBJ2-1; D gene unclear. The germline V gene encodes CDR1 SGHAT and CDR2 FQNNGV. V shed 0 bases and J shed 12 bases, with 15 bases lying between them. This CDR3 comprises 14 residues. The CDR3, as DNA: TGTGCCAGCAGCTTAGACCTTCCCTCAGAGACGCAGTTCTTC. Its protein product is CASSLDLPSETQFF.

This rearrangement joins TRBV15 to TRBJ2-3, with D unresolved. CDR3 length: 15 residues. Trimming left V 1 base short and J 2 bases short, with 10 bases between. CDR1 is LNHNV, CDR2 YYDKDF, per germline (reference sequence). The CDR3 spells CATSRGASNTDTQYF. The DNA for the CDR3 is TGTGCCACCAGCAGAGGTGCTTCGAACACAGATACGCAGTATTTT.

The chain links TRBV28 to TRBJ1-1; possible D gene TRBD1, 5 bases. The CDR3 is 15 amino acids. Trimming took 3 bases from V and 3 from J, leaving 14 bases between them. Germline loops: CDR1 MDHEN, CDR2 SYDVKM. The DNA for the CDR3 is TGTGCCAGCAGTTTCCTGACGGGAGGGGACACTGAAGCTTTCTTT. This codes for CASSFLTGGDTEAFF.

The chain is built from TRBV6-6 and TRBJ2-5; D is perhaps TRBD1 (6 bases). Germline lookup yields CDR1 MNHNY and CDR2 SVGAGI (reference sequence). V lost 7 bases and J lost 3, with 15 bases in between. The CDR3 runs 14 residues. The CDR3 protein is CASKVGTSEETQYF. The CDR3 DNA reads TGTGCCAGCAAGGTCGGGACAAGTGAAGAGACCCAGTACTTC.

In this sample, this clone turned up a few times. The chain recombines TRBV4-2 with TRBJ1-6; D is undetermined. V lost 0 bases, J lost 12 bases, and 18 bases lay in between. Germline CDR1 reads LGHNA; CDR2 reads YNFKEQ. The CDR3 contains 16 residues. CDR3 sequence: CASSQDFGQSGLPLHF. The CDR3 coding sequence is TGTGCCAGCAGCCAAGATTTTGGGCAGTCGGGGTTACCCCTCCACTTT.

Only one count was recorded for this clone. The gene calls are TRBV7-2 and TRBJ1-2; TRBD1 aligns across 9 bases. The ends lost 5 bases at V and 2 bases at J; junction bases unmatched: 6. CDR1 SGHTA and CDR2 FQGNSA come from the germline V gene. This CDR3 is built from 15 residues. CDR3 DNA: TGTGCCAGCAGCCTTATAGGACAGGGGAACTATGGCTACACCTTC. It specifies CASSLIGQGNYGYTF.

The chain has TRBV13 and TRBJ1-6, with D maybe TRBD1 (5 bases). CDR1 is PRHDT and CDR2 is FYEKMQ in the germline V gene (reference sequence). The CDR3 covers 14 residues. Trimming took off 2 bases at V and 7 bases at J, with 9 bases between the two ends. The CDR3 DNA follows: TGTGCCAGCAGCTTAAGTCAGGGCAATTCACCCCTCCACTTT. It is translated as CASSLSQGNSPLHF.

The J gene is TRBJ2-2, the V gene TRBV7-8; the match to TRBD2 covers 7 bases. The CDR3 extends over 15 amino acids. V lost 3 bases and J lost 1; bases outside the gene matches: 2. CDR1 is SGHVS, CDR2 FQNEAQ, per germline. CDR3 in amino acids: CASSLTGGNTGELFF. The CDR3 DNA reads as TGTGCCAGCAGCTTGACGGGGGGGAACACCGGGGAGCTGTTTTTT.

The chain couples TRBV7-2 to TRBJ1-2; 11 bases are a match to TRBD1. Germline V gene sequence: CDR1 SGHTA, CDR2 FQGNSA. Trimming cost V 4 bases and J 4 bases; bases outside gene matches: 5. CDR3 length equals 15 residues. CDR3 region: CASSSGTGGSYGYTF. The CDR3 coding sequence is TGTGCCAGCAGCTCCGGGACAGGGGGTAGCTATGGCTACACCTTC.

The rearrangement uses TRBV5-5 and TRBJ1-1; D is unclear. This CDR3 has 12 amino acids. Germline values: CDR1 SGHKS, CDR2 YYEKEE (reference sequence). V lost 0 bases and J lost 7, with 7 bases in between. CDR3 in DNA: TGTGCCAGCAGCTTGGCCGGCAGTGAAGCTTTCTTT. Its translation: CASSLAGSEAFF.

The count of this clone is one. DNA of the CDR3: TGTGCCAGCAGTGAACCAGGCCAAGCCCACGAGCAGTACTTC. It encodes CASSEPGQAHEQYF. The rearrangement links TRBV6-1 to TRBJ2-7; D call uncertain. V was pared by 2 bases and J by 5 bases, with 13 bases between. The CDR3 sequence is 14 residues long. The germline V gene has CDR1 MNHNS and CDR2 SASEGT.

A single count supports this clone. The V call is TRBV5-8, the J call TRBJ1-2; 7 bases line up with TRBD1. The CDR3 is 15 amino acids. V lost 4 bases to trimming and J lost 5 bases; unmatched junction nucleotides: 11. Germline assignment: CDR1 SGHTS and CDR2 YDEGEE. CDR3 nucleotide sequence: TGTGCCAGCAGCGCGGTGGGACAGTCCGTGTATGGCTACACCTTC. It translates to CASSAVGQSVYGYTF.

This sequence joins TRBV7-8 and TRBJ2-2; the match to TRBD2 covers 12 bases. The CDR3 spans 18 residues. The junction had 7 bases not matched to a gene; V was cut back by 5 bases and J by 0 bases. CDR1 SGHVS and CDR2 FQNEAQ come from the germline V gene. CDR3 in amino acids: CASSSRTSGNSNTGELFF. The CDR3 coding sequence is TGTGCCAGCAGCAGCCGGACTAGCGGGAACTCGAACACCGGGGAGCTGTTTTTT. Supplemented by reference TRBV7-8 and TRBJ2-2, the full variable domain reads GAGVSQSPRYKVAKRGQDVALRCDPISGHVSLFWYQQALGQGPEFLTYFQNEAQLDKSGLPSDRFFAERPEGSVSTLKIQRTQQEDSAVYLCASSSRTSGNSNTGELFFGEGSRLTVL.

The chain is built from TRBV10-3 and TRBJ2-7; maybe TRBD2 (5 bases). Germline V gene lookup returns CDR1 ENHRY and CDR2 SYGVKD. This CDR3 region has 15 residues. V was cut by 0 bases and J by 6 bases, with 15 bases left in between. The CDR3 sequence is CAISESISPAAEQYF. CDR3 sequence (DNA): TGTGCCATCAGTGAGTCGATAAGCCCAGCGGCCGAGCAGTACTTC.

V gene TRBV19 combines with J gene TRBJ2-1; D is unclear. The CDR3 spans 12 residues. V was pared by 4 bases and J by 6 bases, with 7 bases between. The germline CDR1 and CDR2 sequences are LNHDA and SQIVND (reference sequence). This chain's CDR3 is CASSRGINEQFF. CDR3 sequence (DNA): TGTGCCAGTAGTAGGGGTATCAATGAGCAGTTCTTC.

The V and J genes are TRBV28 and TRBJ2-1, with D possibly TRBD1 on 8 matching bases. Trimming took off 7 bases at V and 9 bases at J, with 22 bases between the two ends. The CDR3 length is 15 residues. CDR1 and CDR2 from the germline V gene are MDHEN and SYDVKM. The CDR3 bases are TGTGCCAGCACCCCATCGGGGGGAGACAGGGGTGAGCAGTTCTTC. Amino acid sequence: CASTPSGGDRGEQFF.

The chain uses TRBV6-1 and TRBJ1-4, with D unclear. Between the trimmed V and J ends, which lost 2 bases and 4 bases, there was a span of 8 bases. The CDR3 is 14 residues long. CDR1 and CDR2 from the germline V gene are MNHNS and SASEGT. DNA for the CDR3: TGTGCCAGCAGTGAACCGGGCCTTAATGAAAAACTGTTTTTT. Translated, it gives CASSEPGLNEKLFF.

The rearrangement joins TRBV19 to TRBJ1-5; D unresolved. The CDR3 consists of 15 residues. V shed 2 bases and J shed 2 bases, with 10 bases lying between them. Germline V gene sequence: CDR1 LNHDA, CDR2 SQIVND (reference sequence). In DNA form, the CDR3 reads TGTGCCAGTAGTATAAGGGTATACGGCAATCAGCCCCAGCATTTT. Its translation is CASSIRVYGNQPQHF.

This chain joins TRBV10-2 and TRBJ1-1, with unresolved D. The CDR3 is 13 amino acids. CDR1 and CDR2 from the germline V gene are WSHSY and SAAADI. V was pared by 4 bases and J by 3 bases, with 9 bases between. The CDR3 protein is CASSVELYTEAFF. The CDR3 DNA follows: TGCGCCAGCAGTGTCGAGTTGTACACTGAAGCTTTCTTT.

The chain uses TRBV28 and TRBJ2-4; D is undetermined. This CDR3 has 10 amino acids. The ends were cut back, 5 bases at V and 7 bases at J, with 3 bases in the middle. Germline V gene data show CDR1 as MDHEN and CDR2 as SYDVKM. The CDR3 DNA is TGTGCCAGCAGTGATAACATTCAGTACTTC. Encoded protein: CASSDNIQYF.

The J gene is TRBJ2-1, the V gene TRBV24-1, with D possibly TRBD1 on 5 matching bases. The CDR3 contains 13 residues. The ends were cut back, 4 bases at V and 5 bases at J, with 8 bases in the middle. Germline lookup yields CDR1 KGHDR and CDR2 SFDVKD. CDR3 region: CATSEGPDNEQFF. CDR3 coding DNA: TGTGCCACCAGTGAGGGGCCAGACAATGAGCAGTTCTTC.

This chain uses TRBV5-4 with TRBJ2-7, with D possibly TRBD1 on 7 matching bases. V lost 0 bases and J 3 bases, leaving 13 bases between the germline ends. The CDR3 is 15 residues long. Looked up from germline, CDR1 is SGHNT and CDR2 is YYREEE (reference sequence). In DNA form, the CDR3 reads TGTGCCAGCAGCTTGGGTGGGCAGGGGGGCTACGAGCAGTACTTC. Translating gives CASSLGGQGGYEQYF.